This T cell receptor (beta chain) was obtained from a study of blood T cell repertoires in COVID-19. Study overall: Material from acute and convalescent COVID-19 was sourced from the United States, Italy and Spain.

The assay was immunoSEQ multiplex PCR, and TCRdb's table has in-frame clones only and misses some. The sample lists about 85,000 clones, almost 90% occurring once. This CDR3 region has 16 residues. J lost 7 bases, V lost 4 bases, and 12 bases had no gene match. CDR1 and CDR2 (germline): SGHRS, YFSETQ. This clone was seen only a few times. The chain couples TRBV5-1 to TRBJ2-1; 9 bases map to TRBD1. The sample comprised peripheral blood. The sequence derives from a woman aged 80 or over with acute or convalescent COVID-19. CDR3 sequence: CASSPRGQGPGNEQFF. The CDR3 region has the DNA TGCGCCAGCAGCCCGAGGGGACAGGGTCCAGGGAATGAGCAGTTCTTC. The entire variable domain, with the rest obtained from reference TRBV5-1 and TRBJ2-1, is as follows: KAGVTQTPRYLIKTRGQQVTLSCSPISGHRSVSWYQQTPGQGLQFLFEYFSETQRNKGNFPGRFSGRQFSNSRSEMNVSTLELGDSALYLCASSPRGQGPGNEQFFGPGTRLTVL.